Listed below are T cell receptor beta chains from one sample, sequenced in a study of blood T cell repertoires in COVID-19. Some clones are missing from TCRdb's copy, which holds only in-frame ones; the method was immunoSEQ multiplex PCR. The sample holds around 310,000 clones, around 90% seen once. The specimen sequenced was peripheral blood. Receptor source: a middle-aged woman with COVID-19, enrolled during active disease. Both conserved end residues are part of each CDR3. Fields, in order: clone size, V gene, J gene, D gene, CDR3 DNA, CDR3 protein. D genes are given only for firm matches. Size is stated for part of the rows, as once, few or many counts, or as a class when the clone is expanded.

NA	TRBV5-6	TRBJ2-1	NA	TGTGCCAGCAGCCTGACATATGAGCAGTTCTTC	CASSLTYEQFF
NA	TRBV6-5	TRBJ1-4	NA	TGTGCCAGCAGTTACGTGGGGGCCCTTAATGAAAAACTGTTTTTT	CASSYVGALNEKLFF
NA	TRBV7-6	TRBJ2-1	TRBD2	TGTGCCAGCAGCTTAGCGCCTAGTTGGCGGGGGGGCGGGTACAATGAGCAGTTCTTC	CASSLAPSWRGGGYNEQFF
NA	TRBV28	TRBJ2-6	NA	TGTGCCAGCAGCCCGCCGGGCTCTGGGGCCAACGTCCTGACTTTC	CASSPPGSGANVLTF
NA	TRBV19	TRBJ1-2	TRBD1	TGTGCCAGTAGTAGCGGACAGGGGATCGGCTATGGCTACACCTTC	CASSSGQGIGYGYTF
NA	TRBV30	TRBJ2-7	TRBD1	TGTGCCTGGGGCGATACCCGGGACAGGGGGCAAGGGGAGCAGTACTTC	CAWGDTRDRGQGEQYF
few	TRBV11-2	TRBJ2-1	TRBD1	TGTGCCAGCAGCCCACAGGGGAATGAGCAGTTCTTC	CASSPQGNEQFF
NA	TRBV3-1/TRBV3-2	TRBJ1-2	NA	TGTGCCAGCAGCCAAGGGGCCAGCCTCGGCGGCTACACCTTC	CASSQGASLGGYTF
NA	TRBV14	TRBJ2-1	NA	TGTGCCAGCAGCCTAGCGGAGTACAATGAGCAGTTCTTC	CASSLAEYNEQFF
NA	TRBV24-1	TRBJ2-7	TRBD2	TGTGCCACCGGAGGAGCGGGGACTGTGGAAGAGCAGTACTTC	CATGGAGTVEEQYF
few	TRBV19	TRBJ1-5	NA	TGTGCCAGTAGTATAGAAGGTCGGAGGGTTGAGCCCCAGCATTTT	CASSIEGRRVEPQHF
NA	TRBV14	TRBJ2-7	NA	TGTGCCAGCAGCCATATACGAGGCTACGAGCAGTACTTC	CASSHIRGYEQYF
NA	TRBV3-1/TRBV3-2	TRBJ2-5	TRBD2	TGTGCCAGCAGCCTCCCCACGGGGGGGTTTGGGGAGACCCAGTACTTC	CASSLPTGGFGETQYF
NA	TRBV5-1	TRBJ2-3	TRBD2	TGCGCCAGCAGCTTGGGTGGGGCGGGAGCAGCAGATACGCAGTATTTT	CASSLGGAGAADTQYF
NA	TRBV29-1	TRBJ2-5	NA	TGCAGCGCTGGGCCAGACGGGGCGGGGGAGACCCAGTACTTC	CSAGPDGAGETQYF
NA	TRBV5-6	TRBJ2-3	NA	TGTGCCAGCAGCCTCTTAGCGAGGAGCACAGATACGCAGTATTTT	CASSLLARSTDTQYF
NA	TRBV6-6	TRBJ1-5	TRBD1	TGTGCCAGCAGTCCGGGACAGGATAGCAATCAGCCCCAGCATTTT	CASSPGQDSNQPQHF
NA	TRBV28	TRBJ2-2	TRBD1	TGTGCCAGCATTTGGTCCGGGACAGGGGGCTCCGGGGAGCTGTTTTTT	CASIWSGTGGSGELFF
NA	TRBV5-3	TRBJ2-7	TRBD1	TGTGCCAGAGTCGAATCGACAGGGGAAGGATACGAGCAGTACTTC	CARVESTGEGYEQYF
NA	TRBV29-1	TRBJ1-5	NA	TGCAGCGTTCAAGTGGGACTCGGCCAGCCCCAGCATTTT	CSVQVGLGQPQHF
NA	TRBV7-9	TRBJ1-3	TRBD1	TGTGCCAGCAGCTTAGGGACAGGGGTCGGAAACACCATATATTTT	CASSLGTGVGNTIYF
NA	TRBV6-4	TRBJ2-2	TRBD1	TGTGCCAGCAGTGACTCGAAGGGCAGGGGGTTTGGCACCGGGGAGCTGTTTTTT	CASSDSKGRGFGTGELFF
NA	TRBV28	TRBJ2-2	NA	TGTGCCAGCAGTCCCAAGGGGGATAACACCGGGGAGCTGTTTTTT	CASSPKGDNTGELFF
NA	TRBV9	TRBJ1-4	TRBD1	TGTGCCAGCACCCGCGGACAGGGTAATGAAAAACTGTTTTTT	CASTRGQGNEKLFF
NA	TRBV19	TRBJ2-1	NA	TGTGCCAGTAGTCAATGGAGCAGCGGTGAGCAGTTCTTC	CASSQWSSGEQFF
NA	TRBV2	TRBJ1-2	NA	TGTGCCAGCAGTCCACAGGGTATCTATGGCTACACCTTC	CASSPQGIYGYTF
NA	TRBV4-1	TRBJ1-3	NA	TGCGCCAGCAGCCAAGACAGGACAGTCTCTGGAAACACCATATATTTT	CASSQDRTVSGNTIYF
NA	TRBV11-3	TRBJ2-3	TRBD2	TGTGCCAGCAGCCGCGGGGGGACCACAGATACGCAGTATTTT	CASSRGGTTDTQYF
NA	TRBV27	TRBJ1-5	TRBD1	TGTGCCAGCAGTTTATACTTGGCGGGACAGGGCCATCAGCCCCAGCATTTT	CASSLYLAGQGHQPQHF
NA	TRBV3-1/TRBV3-2	TRBJ1-5	NA	TGTGCCAGCAGCCCAAGGGACAAACTTCTTAGCAATCAGCCCCAGCATTTT	CASSPRDKLLSNQPQHF
NA	TRBV19	TRBJ1-5	NA	TGTGCCAGTAGTAAGTCCTGGGCCAGTCAGCCCCAGCATTTT	CASSKSWASQPQHF
NA	TRBV3-1/TRBV3-2	TRBJ2-3	NA	TGTGCCAGCAGCCCTCTAGCACCAGATACGCAGTATTTT	CASSPLAPDTQYF
NA	TRBV6-5	TRBJ1-2	NA	TGTGCCAGCAGTTGGACAGAGCTGGAAAGCTACACCTTC	CASSWTELESYTF
NA	TRBV7-3	TRBJ2-1	NA	TGTGCCAGCAGCTTAGTCCCAGATTACAATGAGCAGTTCTTC	CASSLVPDYNEQFF
NA	TRBV28	TRBJ1-2	TRBD1	TGTGCCAGCAGCCAAGACAGGGCGCTCTATGGCTACACCTTC	CASSQDRALYGYTF
NA	TRBV18	TRBJ2-1	NA	TGTGCCAGCTCACCACTTGACGGGGTCACCTCCAATGAGCAGTTCTTC	CASSPLDGVTSNEQFF
once	TRBV19	TRBJ2-7	TRBD1	TGTGCCAGTAGCGGGACAGGGGGCTACGAGCAGTACTTC	CASSGTGGYEQYF
NA	TRBV28	TRBJ1-1	NA	TGTGCCAGCAGCCGATTCTATAAGAACACTGAAGCTTTCTTT	CASSRFYKNTEAFF
NA	TRBV2	TRBJ1-5	NA	TGTGCCAGCACCCAGGGGCTTCAGCCCCAGCATTTT	CASTQGLQPQHF
NA	TRBV18	TRBJ1-1	NA	TGTGCCAGCTCACCTTCTTCGGGGTCTGAAGCTTTCTTT	CASSPSSGSEAFF
NA	TRBV28	TRBJ1-5	NA	TGTGCCAGCCGGGTCGGGTGGGGAGGCAATCAGCCCCAGCATTTT	CASRVGWGGNQPQHF
NA	TRBV3-1/TRBV3-2	TRBJ1-5	NA	TGTGCCAGCGGTGGGGGGAATCAGCCCCAGCATTTT	CASGGGNQPQHF
NA	TRBV5-1	TRBJ2-1	NA	TGCGCCAGCAGCTTGGCCGGGAGTTCCCATGAGCAGTTCTTC	CASSLAGSSHEQFF
NA	TRBV6-5	TRBJ2-7	TRBD1	TGTGCCAGCAGCCGGGACAGGAGCTACGAGCAGTACTTC	CASSRDRSYEQYF
NA	TRBV19	TRBJ1-3	NA	TGTGCCACTCGGGACTCTGGAAACACCATATATTTT	CATRDSGNTIYF
NA	TRBV19	TRBJ2-2	NA	TGTGCCAGTAGATGGGCGGGAACCACCGGGGAGCTGTTTTTT	CASRWAGTTGELFF
NA	TRBV5-5	TRBJ1-1	TRBD1	TGTGCCAGCAGCGTTGGACAGGATAGGAACACTGAAGCTTTCTTT	CASSVGQDRNTEAFF
NA	TRBV5-4	TRBJ1-2	TRBD1	TGTGCCAGCAGCCCCAACAGGGGGAGTGGAGGCTACACCTTC	CASSPNRGSGGYTF
few	TRBV4-1	TRBJ1-1	NA	TGCGCCAGCAGCCCTTTTATCGACACTGAAGCTTTCTTT	CASSPFIDTEAFF
once	TRBV11-2	TRBJ2-7	NA	TGTGCCAGCAGCTTCGGCGTGACAGGCGCTTACGAGCAGTACTTC	CASSFGVTGAYEQYF